Presented here are 21 T cell receptor beta chains from one specimen sequenced in a study of cytomegalovirus exposure and HLA in healthy donors. It was with 60 Vbeta and 13 Jbeta primers that the PCR ran. Libraries were prepared by immunoSEQ multiplex PCR; TCRdb keeps only in-frame clonotypes and omits some of them. The table includes some 180,000 clones, about 85% detected once. Sequenced: PBMCs. Every receptor here comes from a girl aged 10-17 years in good health and CMV-seropositive.

The CDR3 is CASSTTGGGTEAFF. The DNA of the CDR3 is TGTGCCAGTAGTACTACAGGGGGAGGCACTGAAGCTTTCTTT. The chain carries TRBV19 and TRBJ1-1; TRBD1 matches at 8 bases. The J segment lost 4 bases and the V segment lost 4 bases, leaving 5 bases of the junction unmatched. The CDR3 spans 14 residues. Germline assignment: CDR1 LNHDA and CDR2 SQIVND (reference sequence). Using reference TRBV19 and TRBJ1-1 for the parts outside the CDR3, the full variable domain is DGGITQSPKYLFRKEGQNVTLSCEQNLNHDAMYWYRQDPGQGLRLIYYSQIVNDFQKGDIAEGYSVSREKKESFPLTVTSAQKNPTAFYLCASSTTGGGTEAFFGQGTRLTVV.

The V call is TRBV4-1, the J call TRBJ2-7; 11 bases match TRBD2. The germline V gene has CDR1 MGHRA and CDR2 YSYEKL. This CDR3 contains 15 residues. J lost 5 bases, V lost 0 bases, and 3 bases had no gene match. CDR3 sequence reads: CASSQDSGRADEQYF. CDR3 nucleotides: TGCGCCAGCAGCCAAGATAGCGGGAGGGCCGACGAGCAGTACTTC.

The rearrangement links TRBV30 to TRBJ2-7, with 8 nucleotides matching TRBD1. Germline lookup yields CDR1 GTSNPN and CDR2 SVGIG (reference sequence). This CDR3 spans 13 amino acids. V shed 0 bases, J shed 3 bases, and the junction held 1 base outside the gene matches. The CDR3 nucleotides read TGTGCCTGGAGTGTTGGGACAGGCTACGAGCAGTACTTC. Translated, it gives CAWSVGTGYEQYF.

In DNA, the CDR3 is TGTGCCTGGAGTGAAAGGGGGTTAGGAACTGAAGCTTTCTTT. It translates to CAWSERGLGTEAFF. This sequence joins TRBV30 and TRBJ1-1; TRBD1 is a possible D gene (6 bases). V shed 1 base and J shed 5 bases, with 14 bases lying between them. This CDR3 has 14 amino acids. The germline V gene encodes CDR1 GTSNPN and CDR2 SVGIG (reference sequence). Full variable domain (missing parts from reference TRBV30 and TRBJ1-1): SQTIHQWPATLVQPVGSPLSLECTVEGTSNPNLYWYRQAAGRGLQLLFYSVGIGQISSEVPQNLSASRPQDRQFILSSKKLLLSDSGFYLCAWSERGLGTEAFFGQGTRLTVV.

The V gene is TRBV29-1, the J gene TRBJ1-1, with D possibly being TRBD1 (6 bases). The CDR3 is 17 amino acids. Deletions cut 6 bases from V and 0 bases from J, with 23 bases between. Germline V gene data show CDR1 as SQVTM and CDR2 as ANQGSEA. CDR3 loop: CSVLPLSGGALNTEAFF. The CDR3 DNA is TGCAGCGTGTTGCCCCTAAGCGGGGGCGCCCTGAACACTGAAGCTTTCTTT.

V usage is TRBV9 and J usage is TRBJ1-4; a weak D match, TRBD1 (5 bases). This CDR3 comprises 13 residues. The germline V gene has CDR1 SGDLS and CDR2 YYNGEE. V was clipped by 3 bases and J by 8 bases, with 11 bases between them. CDR3 in DNA: TGTGCCAGCAGCGGTAGGGGAGGCGAAAAACTGTTTTTT. Translation: CASSGRGGEKLFF.

This clone came up a few times. The chain uses TRBV7-9 and TRBJ2-1; 8 nucleotides agree with TRBD2. V shed 6 bases, J shed 4 bases, and the junction held 14 bases outside the gene matches. The CDR3 has 17 residues. Germline loops: CDR1 SEHNR, CDR2 FQNEAQ (reference sequence). The CDR3 is CASSLGAGGSSYNEQFF. As DNA, the CDR3 is TGTGCCAGCAGTCTTGGGGCGGGAGGTTCCTCTTACAATGAGCAGTTCTTC. The full variable domain, completed using reference TRBV7-9 and TRBJ2-1, is DTGVSQNPRHKITKRGQNVTFRCDPISEHNRLYWYRQTLGQGPEFLTYFQNEAQLEKSRLLSDRFSAERPKGSFSTLEIQRTEQGDSAMYLCASSLGAGGSSYNEQFFGPGTRLTVL.

The chain uses TRBV29-1 and TRBJ2-5; TRBD2 might be the D (6 bases). Germline V gene lookup returns CDR1 SQVTM and CDR2 ANQGSEA. V shed 6 bases and J shed 3 bases, with 8 bases lying between them. This CDR3 spans 11 amino acids. Written as DNA, the CDR3 is TGCAGCGTCGGGACTGAAGAGACCCAGTACTTC. Translation gives CSVGTEETQYF.

The gene calls are TRBV4-1 and TRBJ2-7; 8 positions agree with TRBD2. CDR1 is MGHRA, CDR2 YSYEKL, per germline. V shed 4 bases, J shed 0 bases, and the junction held 5 bases outside the gene matches. This CDR3 comprises 15 residues. The chain's CDR3 is CASSPTSVSSYEQYF. The DNA for the CDR3 is TGCGCCAGCAGCCCGACTAGCGTCAGCTCCTACGAGCAGTACTTC.

The CDR3 loop reads CASIRTGSMSEAFF. The CDR3 coding sequence is TGTGCCAGCATTAGGACAGGGAGTATGTCGGAAGCTTTCTTT. The V call is TRBV2, the J call TRBJ1-1; the match to TRBD1 covers 8 bases. Unmatched junction bases numbered 12, after V lost 7 bases and J lost 8 bases. The CDR3 runs to 14 residues. CDR1 SNHLY and CDR2 FYNNEI come from the germline V gene. Full variable domain (outside the CDR3, taken from reference TRBV2 and TRBJ1-1): EPEVTQTPSHQVTQMGQEVILRCVPISNHLYFYWYRQILGQKVEFLVSFYNNEISEKSEIFDDQFSVERPDGSNFTLKIRSTKLEDSAMYFCASIRTGSMSEAFFGQGTRLTVV.

V and J are TRBV10-1 and TRBJ2-7, with a possible D match to TRBD1 (8 bases). V was trimmed by 2 bases and J by 5 bases, leaving 16 bases between them. The CDR3 has 15 amino acids. CDR1 and CDR2 (germline): WNHNN, SYGVQD (reference sequence). For the CDR3, the DNA is TGCGCCAGCAGTGAGGCACAGGGGGGGTTTCACGAGCAGTACTTC. It is translated as CASSEAQGGFHEQYF.

This clone was counted once. V is TRBV4-1 and J is TRBJ2-5, with D possibly matching TRBD2 (5 bases). Germline CDR1 and CDR2: MGHRA and YSYEKL. The ends were cut back, 5 bases at V and 2 bases at J, with 12 bases in the middle. The CDR3 length is 14 residues. In DNA, the CDR3 is TGCGCCAGCAGCAATGAGGGCGCTCAAGAGACCCAGTACTTC. Its protein product is CASSNEGAQETQYF.

The CDR3 here is CAGGEGTEAFF. In nucleotides, the CDR3 is TGTGCCGGGGGGGAGGGCACTGAAGCTTTCTTT. The chain has TRBV2 and TRBJ1-1, with D tentatively TRBD1 (5 bases). Germline V gives CDR1 SNHLY, CDR2 FYNNEI. Trimming removed 11 bases at V and 4 bases at J, with 11 bases between. This CDR3 is 11 amino acids long.

V gene TRBV7-9 combines with J gene TRBJ2-1, with 8 bases fitting TRBD2. Germline-derived CDR1 and CDR2 are SEHNR and FQNEAQ (reference sequence). Germline trimming cut 1 base from V and 4 bases from J; bases unmatched to any gene: 6. The CDR3 contains 16 residues. This chain's CDR3 is CASSLGSGSPYNEQFF. In DNA, the CDR3 is TGTGCCAGCAGCTTAGGGAGCGGGAGTCCTTACAATGAGCAGTTCTTC.

The chain uses TRBV6-5 and TRBJ1-5; D uncertain. CDR1 is MNHEY, CDR2 SVGAGI, per germline. Trimming shortened V by 4 bases and J by 0 bases, and 4 bases separated the two germline ends. The CDR3 runs to 13 residues. CDR3 amino acids: CASSLNSNQPQHF. As DNA, the CDR3 is TGTGCCAGCAGTTTAAATAGCAATCAGCCCCAGCATTTT.

This sequence joins TRBV19 and TRBJ1-1, with D unclear. With 3 bases removed from V and 1 base from J, the gap between germline ends came to 9 bases. CDR1 LNHDA and CDR2 SQIVND come from the germline V gene (reference sequence). The CDR3 runs 14 residues. The CDR3 bases are TGTGCCAGTAGTATCGTAGGGAGGAACACTGAAGCTTTCTTT. Its translation: CASSIVGRNTEAFF.

V gene TRBV30 combines with J gene TRBJ1-5, with TRBD1 matching 9 bases. In germline, CDR1 is GTSNPN, CDR2 SVGIG (reference sequence). V lost 3 bases to trimming and J lost 7 bases; unmatched junction nucleotides: 7. This CDR3 region has 14 residues. Here the CDR3 DNA reads TGTGCCTGGAGCACCGGGACAGGGAAGCAGCCCCAGCATTTT. This encodes CAWSTGTGKQPQHF.

This clone occurred a few times. The chain links TRBV19 to TRBJ1-3; no definite D call. CDR3 length: 14 amino acids. Germline-derived CDR1 and CDR2 are LNHDA and SQIVND (reference sequence). Trimming took off 1 base at V and 2 bases at J, with 6 bases between the two ends. Here the CDR3 DNA reads TGTGCCAGTAGTATAGGCGGCACTGGAAACACCATATATTTT. It codes for CASSIGGTGNTIYF.

J is TRBJ1-4 and V is TRBV7-2; D possibly corresponds to TRBD1 (6 bases). V lost 5 bases, J lost 8 bases, and 30 bases lay in between. This CDR3 has 19 amino acids. The germline CDR1 and CDR2 sequences are SGHTA and FQGNSA. The CDR3 coding sequence is TGTGCCAGCAGCCCCCAGGATCCCGACAGGTGGGGGATAGGAGAAAAACTGTTTTTT. Encoded protein: CASSPQDPDRWGIGEKLFF. The variable domain in full, with the rest retrieved from reference TRBV7-2 and TRBJ1-4, is GAGVSQSPSNKVTEKGKDVELRCDPISGHTALYWYRQSLGQGLEFLIYFQGNSAPDKSGLPSDRFSAERTGGSVSTLTIQRTQQEDSAVYLCASSPQDPDRWGIGEKLFFGSGTQLSVL.

The rearrangement uses TRBV5-4 and TRBJ1-5; D remains unclear. With 3 bases removed from V and 6 bases from J, the gap between germline ends came to 10 bases. Per the germline V gene, CDR1 is SGHNT and CDR2 is YYREEE (reference sequence). This CDR3 region has 13 residues. CDR3 nucleotides: TGTGCCAGCAGCTCCGACCGCGGTCAGCCCCAGCATTTT. Encoded protein: CASSSDRGQPQHF.

The rearrangement links TRBV18 to TRBJ2-7; tentatively, D is TRBD1 (6 bases). This CDR3 comprises 16 residues. V was clipped by 3 bases and J by 0 bases, with 15 bases between them. Looked up from germline, CDR1 is KGHSH and CDR2 is LQKENI. This chain's CDR3 is CASSPYGGQSSYEQYF. DNA of the CDR3: TGTGCCAGCTCACCTTACGGCGGACAGAGCTCCTACGAGCAGTACTTC.